A single T cell receptor (beta chain) is shown here with its context. Its antigen is not identified. Authors' methods: Filtering differed because ImmunoSEQ produced junction-only sequences that carried no quality scores. Profiled with immunoSEQ multiplex PCR; TCRdb holds only in-frame clones, not every one. The V and J calls and clone size are taken from that table; D and trimming were inferred from the DNA. This repertoire shows some 2,100,000 clones, 85% to 95% found once; its top ten account for under 2%. The data stem from a study of shared clonotypes between healthy human individuals. Regarding the study as a whole: It was observed that roughly 4.8% of naive CD4 clonotypes were shared across a few donors.

The CDR3 is 14 amino acids. Germline values: CDR1 MNHEY, CDR2 SMNVEV (reference sequence). Germline trimming cut 5 bases from V and 8 bases from J; bases unmatched to any gene: 5. Only CD45RO-negative cells positively selected for CCR7 counted as naive CD8 cells, so terminally differentiated effector memory CD45RA+ cells were excluded. The chain links TRBV27 to TRBJ2-2, with TRBD1 matching 10 bases. The TCR was taken from a man younger than 35 in good health. Some clones in this sample may be carry-over from other donors' samples. The sequencing input was naive CD8+ T cells from PBMCs. This CDR3 is CASSERTGGGELFF. In DNA, the CDR3 is TGTGCCAGCAGTGAGAGGACAGGGGGTGGGGAGCTGTTTTTT.